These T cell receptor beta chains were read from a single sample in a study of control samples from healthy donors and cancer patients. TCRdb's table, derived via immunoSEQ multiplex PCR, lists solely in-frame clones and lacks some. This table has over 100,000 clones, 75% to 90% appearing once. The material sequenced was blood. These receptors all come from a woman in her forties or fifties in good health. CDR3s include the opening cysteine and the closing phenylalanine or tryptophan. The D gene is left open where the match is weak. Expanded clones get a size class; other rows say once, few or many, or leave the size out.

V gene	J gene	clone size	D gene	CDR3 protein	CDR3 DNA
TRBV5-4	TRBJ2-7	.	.	CASSWEKGDYEQYF	TGTGCCAGCAGCTGGGAGAAGGGGGACTACGAGCAGTACTTC
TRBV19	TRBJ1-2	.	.	CASSILSYGYTF	TGTGCCAGTAGTATCCTGAGCTATGGCTACACCTTC
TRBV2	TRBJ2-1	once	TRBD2	CASSSGTSPFGSYNEQFF	TGTGCCAGCAGTAGCGGGACTAGCCCCTTCGGCTCCTACAATGAGCAGTTCTTC
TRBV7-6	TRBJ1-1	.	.	CASSLGLGSGTEAFF	TGTGCCAGCAGCTTAGGTTTGGGGTCGGGCACTGAAGCTTTCTTT
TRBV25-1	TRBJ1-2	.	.	CASRLSGGYGYTF	TGTGCCAGCAGGCTCAGTGGAGGGTATGGCTACACCTTC
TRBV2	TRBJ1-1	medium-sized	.	CASSGMEAFF	TGTGCCAGCAGCGGTATGGAAGCTTTCTTT
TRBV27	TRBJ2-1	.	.	CASSINGKASNEQFF	TGTGCCAGCAGTATTAATGGGAAGGCTTCCAATGAGCAGTTCTTC
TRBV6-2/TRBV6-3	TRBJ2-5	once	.	CASSHNLNRAHETQYF	TGTGCCAGCAGCCACAATCTAAACAGGGCGCACGAGACCCAGTACTTC
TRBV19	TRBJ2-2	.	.	CASSSLRGGTTGELFF	TGTGCCAGTAGTTCCCTGAGGGGGGGGACCACCGGGGAGCTGTTTTTT
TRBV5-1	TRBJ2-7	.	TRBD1	CASSPGTGAYEQYF	TGCGCCAGCAGCCCCGGGACAGGGGCTTACGAGCAGTACTTC
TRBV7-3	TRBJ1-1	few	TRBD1	CASSTGQGHTEAFF	TGTGCCAGCAGCACGGGACAGGGGCACACTGAAGCTTTCTTT
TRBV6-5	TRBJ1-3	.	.	CASSYSGHRSGNTIYF	TGTGCCAGCAGTTACTCGGGACACCGCTCTGGAAACACCATATATTTT
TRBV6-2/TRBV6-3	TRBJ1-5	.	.	CASSYSGRRGQPQHF	TGTGCCAGCAGTTACTCGGGGCGGCGAGGACAGCCCCAGCATTTT
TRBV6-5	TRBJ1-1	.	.	CASSGVWGGSTEAFF	TGTGCCAGCAGCGGGGTTTGGGGGGGTAGTACCGAAGCTTTCTTT
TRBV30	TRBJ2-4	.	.	CAWSGLRDIQYF	TGTGCCTGGAGTGGATTAAGGGACATTCAGTACTTC
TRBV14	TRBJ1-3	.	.	CASSPRPWNPGNTIYF	TGTGCCAGCAGCCCCCGTCCTTGGAACCCTGGAAACACCATATATTTT
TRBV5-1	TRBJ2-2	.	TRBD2	CASQRSGGPGTGELFF	TGCGCCAGCCAACGGAGCGGGGGGCCCGGGACCGGGGAGCTGTTTTTT
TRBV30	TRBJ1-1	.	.	CAWSAGTNTEAFF	TGTGCCTGGAGTGCAGGGACGAACACTGAAGCTTTCTTT
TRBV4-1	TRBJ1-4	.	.	CASSQAGLNNEKLFF	TGCGCCAGCAGCCAAGCGGGACTGAATAATGAAAAACTGTTTTTT
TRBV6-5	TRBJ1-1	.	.	CASSRLFTGSTEAFF	TGTGCCAGCAGTCGCCTATTTACAGGTTCCACTGAAGCTTTCTTT
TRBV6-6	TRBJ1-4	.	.	CASSKRDATNEKLFF	TGTGCCAGCAGCAAAAGGGATGCAACTAATGAAAAACTGTTTTTT
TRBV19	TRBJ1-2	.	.	CASSPNGGRDTF	TGTGCCAGTAGTCCGAACGGGGGGCGTGACACCTTC
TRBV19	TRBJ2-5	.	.	CASSAHREAETQYF	TGTGCCAGTAGTGCCCACAGGGAGGCGGAGACCCAGTACTTC
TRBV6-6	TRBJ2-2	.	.	CASSHPPTDYTWTGELFF	TGTGCCAGCAGTCATCCGCCGACGGACTACACTTGGACCGGGGAGCTGTTTTTT
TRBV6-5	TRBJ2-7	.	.	CASSYSTRGLTYEQYF	TGTGCCAGCAGTTACTCGACTCGGGGGTTAACCTACGAGCAGTACTTC
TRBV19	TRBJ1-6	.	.	CASSIVARQPLHF	TGTGCCAGTAGTATAGTAGCGAGGCAGCCCCTCCACTTT
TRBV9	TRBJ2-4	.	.	CASSDRAKNIQYF	TGTGCCAGCAGCGACAGGGCCAAAAACATTCAGTACTTC
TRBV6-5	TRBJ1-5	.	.	CGRVTGKHQPQHF	TGTGGGCGGGTTACAGGGAAGCATCAGCCCCAGCATTTT
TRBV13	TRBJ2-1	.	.	CASSLGVNEQFF	TGTGCCAGCAGCTTGGGGGTAAATGAGCAGTTCTTC
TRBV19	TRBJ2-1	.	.	CASSKAGGTGISYNEQFF	TGTGCCAGTAGTAAGGCGGGAGGGACAGGGATCTCCTACAATGAGCAGTTCTTC
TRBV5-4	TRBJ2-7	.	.	CASSSNYEQYF	TGTGCCAGCAGCTCGAATTACGAGCAGTACTTC
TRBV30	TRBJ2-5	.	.	CAWAHRPETQYF	TGTGCCTGGGCCCACCGCCCAGAGACCCAGTACTTC
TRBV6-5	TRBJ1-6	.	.	CASSRRDWDNSPLHF	TGTGCCAGCAGTCGCCGGGACTGGGATAATTCACCCCTCCACTTT
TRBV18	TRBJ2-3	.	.	CASSAAAKLASTDTQYF	TGTGCCAGCTCAGCCGCGGCAAAGTTAGCTAGCACAGATACGCAGTATTTT
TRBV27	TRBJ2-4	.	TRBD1	CASSGQGVNIQYF	TGTGCCAGCAGTGGACAGGGGGTAAACATTCAGTACTTC
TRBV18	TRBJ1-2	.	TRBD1	CASSHSTGTYGYTF	TGTGCCAGCTCCCACTCGACAGGGACCTATGGCTACACCTTC
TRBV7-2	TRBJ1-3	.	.	CASSPTSSSGNTIYF	TGTGCCAGCAGCCCCACTTCAAGCTCTGGAAACACCATATATTTT
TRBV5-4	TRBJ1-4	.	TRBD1	CASSDRQGATNEKLFF	TGTGCCAGCAGTGATCGACAGGGCGCGACTAATGAAAAACTGTTTTTT
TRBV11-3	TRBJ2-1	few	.	CASRLGGGRDNEQFF	TGTGCCAGCAGGTTAGGAGGGGGCAGGGACAATGAGCAGTTCTTC
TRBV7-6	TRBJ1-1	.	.	CASSLLSGGNTEAFF	TGTGCCAGCAGCTTACTCAGCGGGGGGAACACTGAAGCTTTCTTT
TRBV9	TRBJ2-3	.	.	CASSVGPAWGLTDTQYF	TGTGCCAGCAGCGTAGGCCCAGCCTGGGGACTCACAGATACGCAGTATTTT
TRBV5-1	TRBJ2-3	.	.	CASSPPGADTQYF	TGCGCCAGCAGCCCCCCCGGAGCCGATACGCAGTATTTT
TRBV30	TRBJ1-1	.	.	CAWSEPATGFPGAFF	TGTGCCTGGAGTGAGCCTGCCACCGGGTTCCCGGGAGCTTTCTTT
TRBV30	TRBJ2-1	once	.	CACLQGWNANEQFF	TGTGCCTGCCTTCAGGGGTGGAACGCCAATGAGCAGTTCTTC
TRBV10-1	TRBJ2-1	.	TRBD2	CASSGRPSGGTSGGLPYNEQFF	TGCGCCAGCAGTGGGAGACCCTCAGGCGGGACTAGCGGGGGCCTTCCCTACAATGAGCAGTTCTTC
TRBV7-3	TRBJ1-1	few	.	CASRHTGDMNTEAFF	TGTGCCAGCAGGCATACAGGAGACATGAACACTGAAGCTTTCTTT
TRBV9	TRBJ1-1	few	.	CASSLLENTEAFF	TGTGCCAGCAGCCTGTTAGAGAACACTGAAGCTTTCTTT
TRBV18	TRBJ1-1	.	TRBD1	CASSPNLPGQGARTEAFF	TGTGCCAGCTCACCAAACCTCCCGGGACAGGGGGCGCGTACTGAAGCTTTCTTT
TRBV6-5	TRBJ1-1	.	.	CASSRASTEAFF	TGTGCCAGCAGCCGCGCTAGCACTGAAGCTTTCTTT
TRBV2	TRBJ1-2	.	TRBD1	CARRQGANYGYTF	TGTGCCAGAAGACAGGGGGCGAACTATGGCTACACCTTC
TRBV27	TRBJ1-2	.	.	CASSLSRFYGYTF	TGTGCCAGCAGTTTATCTCGGTTCTATGGCTACACCTTC
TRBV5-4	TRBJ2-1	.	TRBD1	CASSVGRRTGVYNEQFF	TGTGCCAGCAGCGTGGGCAGGAGGACAGGGGTTTACAATGAGCAGTTCTTC
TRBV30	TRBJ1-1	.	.	CAWASPPREAFF	TGTGCCTGGGCCAGTCCTCCACGGGAAGCTTTCTTT
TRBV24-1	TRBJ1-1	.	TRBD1	CATSEPGQGEVFF	TGTGCCACCAGTGAGCCCGGACAGGGAGAGGTTTTCTTT
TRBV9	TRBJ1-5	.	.	CASSSGHISNQPQHF	TGTGCCAGCAGCTCCGGACACATTAGCAATCAGCCCCAGCATTTT
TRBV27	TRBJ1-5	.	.	CASSFYPVSSQPQHF	TGTGCCAGCAGTTTTTATCCGGTCTCCTCCCAGCCCCAGCATTTT